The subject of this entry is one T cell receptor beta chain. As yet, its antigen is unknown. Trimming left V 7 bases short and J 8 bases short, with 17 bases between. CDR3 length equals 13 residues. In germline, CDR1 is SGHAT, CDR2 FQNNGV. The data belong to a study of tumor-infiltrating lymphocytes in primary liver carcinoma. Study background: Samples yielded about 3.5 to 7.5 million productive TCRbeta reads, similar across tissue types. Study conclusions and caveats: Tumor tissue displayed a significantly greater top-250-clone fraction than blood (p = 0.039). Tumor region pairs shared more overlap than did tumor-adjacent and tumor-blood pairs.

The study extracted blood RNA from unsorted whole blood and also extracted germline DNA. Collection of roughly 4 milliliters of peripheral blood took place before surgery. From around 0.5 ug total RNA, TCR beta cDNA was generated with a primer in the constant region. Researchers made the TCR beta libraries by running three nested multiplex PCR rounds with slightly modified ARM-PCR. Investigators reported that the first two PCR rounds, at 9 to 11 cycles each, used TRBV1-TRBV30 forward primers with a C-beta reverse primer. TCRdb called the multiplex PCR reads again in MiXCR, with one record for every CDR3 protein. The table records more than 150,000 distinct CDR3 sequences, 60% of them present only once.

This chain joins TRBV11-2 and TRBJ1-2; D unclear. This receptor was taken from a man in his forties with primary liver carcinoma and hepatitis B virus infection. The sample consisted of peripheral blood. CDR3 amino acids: CASNLDSPGGYTF. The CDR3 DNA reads TGTGCCAGCAACCTGGACTCCCCTGGGGGCTACACCTTC.